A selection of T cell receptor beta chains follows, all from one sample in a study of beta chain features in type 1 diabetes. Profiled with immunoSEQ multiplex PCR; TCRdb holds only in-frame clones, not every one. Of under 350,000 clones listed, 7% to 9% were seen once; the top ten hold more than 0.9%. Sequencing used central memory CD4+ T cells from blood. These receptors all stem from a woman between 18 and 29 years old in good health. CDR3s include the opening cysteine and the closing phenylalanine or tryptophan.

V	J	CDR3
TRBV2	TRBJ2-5	CASTWGGQETQYF
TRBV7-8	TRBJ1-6	CASSSGLNSYSPLHF
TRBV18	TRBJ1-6	CASSPPGQGNSPLHF
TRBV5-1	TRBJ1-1	CASSEQGAPATEAFF
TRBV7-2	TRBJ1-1	CASSSAGSREAFF
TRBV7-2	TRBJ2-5	CASSLAGGGETQYF
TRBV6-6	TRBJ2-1	CASSPGLRTSNEQFF
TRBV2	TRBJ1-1	CASRMQGNTEAFF
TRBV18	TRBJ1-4	CASSSAEKLFF
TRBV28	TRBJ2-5	CASSPQPRGAQYF
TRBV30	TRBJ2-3	CAWSVPPDTQYF
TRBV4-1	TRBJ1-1	CASSQDERLRNTEAFF
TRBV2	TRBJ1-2	CASKRDSNYGYTF
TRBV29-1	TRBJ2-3	CSVVSPLWRDTQYF
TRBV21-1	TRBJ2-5	CASSKSPGTSGQETQYF
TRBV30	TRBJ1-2	CAWMGVTNYGYTF
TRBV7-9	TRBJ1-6	CASSNWDRDNSPLHF
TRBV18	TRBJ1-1	CASSPSGGLEAFF
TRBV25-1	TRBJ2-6	CASSESSGANVLTF
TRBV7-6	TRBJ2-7	CASSSTTEQYF
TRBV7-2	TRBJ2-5	CASSLQAGTQETQYF
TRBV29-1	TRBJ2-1	CSVDPGTGSRNEQFF
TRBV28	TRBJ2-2	CASSFWVNAGELFF
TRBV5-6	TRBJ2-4	CASSLWTWDDKNIQYF
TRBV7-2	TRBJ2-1	CASSLSGVGIYNEQFF
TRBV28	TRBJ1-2	CATRPGQVIGYGYTF
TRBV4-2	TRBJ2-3	CASSQDLADTDTQYF
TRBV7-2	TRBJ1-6	CASSLSTPGRHSPLHF
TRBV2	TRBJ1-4	CATQVGRNEKLFF
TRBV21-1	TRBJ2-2	CASSKRRWSRGENTGELFF
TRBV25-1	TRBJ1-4	CASSEGWRTGEKLFF
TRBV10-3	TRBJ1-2	CAISESVWGNYGYTF
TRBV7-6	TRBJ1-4	CASSRSGTNEKLFF
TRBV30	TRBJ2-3	CAWRGRANAPWDTQYF
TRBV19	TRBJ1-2	CASSSLGQGDRSNYGYTF
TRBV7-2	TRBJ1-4	CASSFGGLANEKLFF
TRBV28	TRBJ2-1	CASSLYRAQQFF
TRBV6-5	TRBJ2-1	CASSPADREEFF
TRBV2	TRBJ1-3	CASSDDNIGNTIYF
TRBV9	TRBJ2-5	CASSPREIQETQYF
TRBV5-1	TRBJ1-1	CASSYSPKGAMNTEAFF
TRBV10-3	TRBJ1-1	CAISRTGYTEAFF
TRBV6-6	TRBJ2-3	CASPSSGVGTREYF
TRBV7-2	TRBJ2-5	CASSLVRPGGETQYF